This T cell receptor (beta chain) was retrieved from a study of blood T cell repertoires in COVID-19 (dated by TCRdb to between 2020 and 2021). With respect to the entire study: Samples covering the acute and convalescent phases of COVID-19 were provided by collaborators in the United States, Italy and Spain. The prospective study material was composed of cDNA or gDNA derived from T cells, B-cell-depleted T cells, or PBMCs. Deeply sampled blood TCRbeta repertoires from subjects exposed to, actively infected with, or recovered from COVID-19 were included in the dataset. A freely available public database, intended as a resource for researchers studying the immune response to SARS-CoV-2, is where the repertoires were released. The samples were drawn from the first 160 participants of the ongoing ImmuneRACE study and from 1,254 subjects provided by 6 global collaborators. Nearly every sample came with metadata listing a de-identified subject ID, COVID-19 status, age in years and sex. Where HLA class I and class II types were available, the types were taken from metadata supplied by the sample provider, not from assay-based typing.

From its cysteine to its phenylalanine, the CDR3 spans 13 amino acids. Only the CDR3 DNA stays, 39 bases, in frame from base 1. The germline V gene specifies SNHLY as CDR1 and FYNNEI as CDR2. V was cut back by 7 bases and J by 2 bases, leaving a gap of 8 bases between them. On this clone: Its antigen is currently not known. No much larger clone is present one base from it, and per-base qualities are unavailable.

Whole blood was collected in K2EDTA tubes by collaborating institutions according to the institutions' own protocols. For TCRbeta analysis, collaborators shipped samples as frozen whole blood, isolated PBMCs, or DNA extracted from either of those sample types. The paper's findings and limits, for the study overall: The amount of clinical and demographic metadata varied by source and participant and was provided uncurated.

TCRbeta CDR3 regions were amplified from genomic DNA by means of the immunoSEQ Assay, a bias-controlled multiplex PCR. Processing in the source paper ran as follows. The number of nucleated cells in each sample was estimated by amplification of reference gene primers within the assay. To quantify the absolute abundance of each unique TCRbeta CDR3 rearrangement, sequence reads were collapsed and filtered. For each sample, productive Simpson clonality was calculated by taking the square root of Simpson's diversity index across productive rearrangements. TCRdb obtained this table from immuneACCESS and retained in-frame rearrangements with V and J assigned. These tables miss some clones; where compared with another copy, unresolved V genes account for less than half of the shortfall, and the remainder is unexplained. The V and J calls and clone size were taken over from that table, and D and trimming were inferred from the DNA. This sample is represented by around 100,000 clones; approximately 88% of them were singletons. The ten largest make up 6.5% of the sample.

The chain uses TRBV2 and TRBJ2-2; the best D guess is TRBD2, with 5 bases matching. The clonotype originates from a woman aged 60-70 years with acute or convalescent COVID-19. Sequenced: peripheral blood. The CDR3 corresponds to CASTEANTGELFF. The DNA is as follows: TGTGCCAGCACGGAGGCTAACACCGGGGAGCTGTTTTTT.